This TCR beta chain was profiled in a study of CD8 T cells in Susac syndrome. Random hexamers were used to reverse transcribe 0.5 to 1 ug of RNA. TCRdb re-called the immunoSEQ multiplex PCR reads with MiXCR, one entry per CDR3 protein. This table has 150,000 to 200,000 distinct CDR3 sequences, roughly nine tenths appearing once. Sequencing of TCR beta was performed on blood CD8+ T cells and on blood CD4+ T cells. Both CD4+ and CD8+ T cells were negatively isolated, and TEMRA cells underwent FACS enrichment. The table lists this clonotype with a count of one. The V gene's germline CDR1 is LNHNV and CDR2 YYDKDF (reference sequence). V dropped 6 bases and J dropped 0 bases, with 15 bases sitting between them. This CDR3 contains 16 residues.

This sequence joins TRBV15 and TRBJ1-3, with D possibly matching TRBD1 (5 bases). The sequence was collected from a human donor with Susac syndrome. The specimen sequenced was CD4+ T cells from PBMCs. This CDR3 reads CATSWDLKSSGNTIYF. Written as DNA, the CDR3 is TGTGCCACCAGTTGGGACCTTAAGAGCTCTGGAAACACCATATATTTT.